This T cell receptor beta chain was identified in a study of blood T cell repertoires in COVID-19. Study as a whole: Acute and convalescent COVID-19 samples came from the United States, Italy and Spain. The analysed material was cDNA or gDNA that came from T cells, B-cell-depleted T cells, or PBMCs.

Measured with immunoSEQ multiplex PCR; TCRdb has only the in-frame clones, and not every one. The sample records approximately 110,000 clones, around 84% being singletons. The origin of this receptor is an elderly woman with active or convalescent COVID-19. The material sequenced was peripheral blood.

The CDR3 coding sequence is TGTGCTAGTGGTTTGCTTAACTCCGGGGAGCTGTTTTTT. Amino acids: CASGLLNSGELFF. The chain couples TRBV12-5 to TRBJ2-2; the D is unclear. This CDR3 is built from 13 residues. Trimming removed 2 bases at V and 6 bases at J, with 7 bases between. CDR1 and CDR2 from the germline V gene are LGHNT and FRNRAP.